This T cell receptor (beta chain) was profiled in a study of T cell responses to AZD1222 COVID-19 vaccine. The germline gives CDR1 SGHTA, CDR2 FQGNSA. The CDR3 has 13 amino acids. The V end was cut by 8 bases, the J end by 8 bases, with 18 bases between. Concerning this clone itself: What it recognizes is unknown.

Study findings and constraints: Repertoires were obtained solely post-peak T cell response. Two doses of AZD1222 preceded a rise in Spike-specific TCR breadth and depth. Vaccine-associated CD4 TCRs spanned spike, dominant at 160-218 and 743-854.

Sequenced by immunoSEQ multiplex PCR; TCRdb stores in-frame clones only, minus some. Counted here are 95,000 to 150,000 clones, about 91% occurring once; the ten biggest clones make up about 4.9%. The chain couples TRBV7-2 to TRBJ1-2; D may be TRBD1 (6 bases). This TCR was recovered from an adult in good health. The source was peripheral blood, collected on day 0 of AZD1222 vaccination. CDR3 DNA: TGTGCCAGCGCTAATGCCGGGGGCGGAGGCTACACCTTC. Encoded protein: CASANAGGGGYTF.